The rows below give T cell receptor beta chains drawn from one sample of a study of blood T cell repertoires in COVID-19. Profiling relied on immunoSEQ multiplex PCR, and the TCRdb table lists in-frame clones only, not all of them. The table includes approximately 340,000 clones, roughly 87% detected once. The sample comprised peripheral blood. The source is a man aged 25 to 45 with COVID-19, enrolled during active disease. Each CDR3 is given with its conserved first and last residue. Each record gives: D gene, clone size, J gene, V gene, CDR3 protein, CDR3 DNA. D genes are given only for firm matches. A clone size is listed for some rows: how often the clone was seen (once, few, many), or a class if it is expanded.

d_call: NA
clone_size: NA
j_call: TRBJ1-1
v_call: TRBV12-3/TRBV12-4
cdr3_aa: CASSFTGSTEAFF
cdr3_nt: TGTGCCAGCAGTTTCACAGGGTCCACTGAAGCTTTCTTT

d_call: TRBD1
clone_size: NA
j_call: TRBJ2-7
v_call: TRBV7-6
cdr3_aa: CASSLRIRDRGLNEQYF
cdr3_nt: TGTGCCAGCAGCTTAAGAATTCGGGACAGGGGACTCAACGAGCAGTACTTC

d_call: NA
clone_size: NA
j_call: TRBJ1-3
v_call: TRBV28
cdr3_aa: CASRQGVVNTIYF
cdr3_nt: TGTGCCAGCAGACAGGGTGTTGTGAACACCATATATTTT

d_call: NA
clone_size: NA
j_call: TRBJ1-1
v_call: TRBV7-3
cdr3_aa: CASSLSPMNAEAFF
cdr3_nt: TGTGCCAGCAGCTTAAGCCCTATGAACGCTGAAGCTTTCTTT

d_call: NA
clone_size: NA
j_call: TRBJ1-1
v_call: TRBV19
cdr3_aa: CASSIATGSMNTEAFF
cdr3_nt: TGTGCCAGTAGTATCGCTACAGGGAGCATGAACACTGAAGCTTTCTTT

d_call: TRBD1
clone_size: NA
j_call: TRBJ2-1
v_call: TRBV4-2
cdr3_aa: CASSPGQGSNEQFF
cdr3_nt: TGTGCCAGCAGCCCAGGACAGGGTAGCAATGAGCAGTTCTTC

d_call: NA
clone_size: NA
j_call: TRBJ2-7
v_call: TRBV13
cdr3_aa: CASRLRQANSYEQYF
cdr3_nt: TGTGCCAGCAGGTTAAGACAGGCGAACTCCTACGAGCAGTACTTC

d_call: TRBD1
clone_size: once
j_call: TRBJ1-1
v_call: TRBV5-4
cdr3_aa: CASRRDRGSTEAFF
cdr3_nt: TGTGCCAGCAGGCGGGACAGGGGGAGTACTGAAGCTTTCTTT

d_call: NA
clone_size: NA
j_call: TRBJ1-1
v_call: TRBV11-1
cdr3_aa: CASSTRGPEAFF
cdr3_nt: TGTGCCAGCAGCACAAGGGGCCCTGAAGCTTTCTTT

d_call: NA
clone_size: NA
j_call: TRBJ2-7
v_call: TRBV11-2
cdr3_aa: CASSAGSSPYEQYF
cdr3_nt: TGTGCCAGCAGCGCCGGGAGTTCCCCCTACGAGCAGTACTTC

d_call: NA
clone_size: once
j_call: TRBJ2-2
v_call: TRBV3-1/TRBV3-2
cdr3_aa: CASSPWETGELFF
cdr3_nt: TGTGCCAGCAGCCCATGGGAGACCGGGGAGCTGTTTTTT

d_call: TRBD1
clone_size: NA
j_call: TRBJ1-1
v_call: TRBV28
cdr3_aa: CASSTVGQLFTEAFF
cdr3_nt: TGTGCCAGCAGTACCGTGGGACAGCTTTTCACTGAAGCTTTCTTT

d_call: TRBD1
clone_size: NA
j_call: TRBJ1-2
v_call: TRBV3-1/TRBV3-2
cdr3_aa: CASSRGQGGDYGYTF
cdr3_nt: TGTGCCAGCAGCCGGGGACAGGGAGGAGACTATGGCTACACCTTC

d_call: NA
clone_size: NA
j_call: TRBJ2-3
v_call: TRBV10-1
cdr3_aa: CASSESVITLTDTQYF
cdr3_nt: TGCGCCAGCAGTGAATCCGTCATCACTTTAACAGATACGCAGTATTTT

d_call: TRBD2
clone_size: NA
j_call: TRBJ2-5
v_call: TRBV5-4
cdr3_aa: CASSRKAGGGETQYF
cdr3_nt: TGTGCCAGCAGCCGAAAAGCGGGGGGAGGGGAGACCCAGTACTTC

d_call: NA
clone_size: NA
j_call: TRBJ1-1
v_call: TRBV29-1
cdr3_aa: CSVVTGTEAFF
cdr3_nt: TGCAGCGTTGTGACAGGAACTGAAGCTTTCTTT

d_call: NA
clone_size: once
j_call: TRBJ1-5
v_call: TRBV11-2
cdr3_aa: CASSFTRDQPQHF
cdr3_nt: TGTGCCAGCAGCTTTACGAGGGATCAGCCCCAGCATTTT

d_call: NA
clone_size: NA
j_call: TRBJ2-5
v_call: TRBV27
cdr3_aa: CASSWGGKETQYF
cdr3_nt: TGTGCCAGCAGTTGGGGCGGGAAGGAGACCCAGTACTTC

d_call: NA
clone_size: NA
j_call: TRBJ2-2
v_call: TRBV11-3
cdr3_aa: CASSRGENTGELFF
cdr3_nt: TGTGCCAGCAGCCGAGGAGAGAACACCGGGGAGCTGTTTTTT

d_call: TRBD2
clone_size: NA
j_call: TRBJ2-1
v_call: TRBV15
cdr3_aa: CATSRTSGAYNEQFF
cdr3_nt: TGTGCCACCAGCCGTACTAGCGGGGCCTACAATGAGCAGTTCTTC